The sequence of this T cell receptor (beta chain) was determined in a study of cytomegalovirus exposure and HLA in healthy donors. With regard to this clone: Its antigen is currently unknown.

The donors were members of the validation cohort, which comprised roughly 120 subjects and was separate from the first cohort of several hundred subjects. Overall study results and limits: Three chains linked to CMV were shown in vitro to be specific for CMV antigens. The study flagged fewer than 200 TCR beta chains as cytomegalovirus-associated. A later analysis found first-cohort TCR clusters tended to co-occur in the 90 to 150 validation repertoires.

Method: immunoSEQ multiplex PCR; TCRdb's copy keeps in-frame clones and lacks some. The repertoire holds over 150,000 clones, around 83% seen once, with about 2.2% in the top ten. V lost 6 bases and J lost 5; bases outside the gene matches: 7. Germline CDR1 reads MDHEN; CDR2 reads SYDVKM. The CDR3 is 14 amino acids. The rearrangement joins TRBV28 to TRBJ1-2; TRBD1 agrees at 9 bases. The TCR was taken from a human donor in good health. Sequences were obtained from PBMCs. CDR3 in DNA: TGTGCCAGCAGCCTCGGACAGGGGATTTATGGCTACACCTTC. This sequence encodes CASSLGQGIYGYTF.